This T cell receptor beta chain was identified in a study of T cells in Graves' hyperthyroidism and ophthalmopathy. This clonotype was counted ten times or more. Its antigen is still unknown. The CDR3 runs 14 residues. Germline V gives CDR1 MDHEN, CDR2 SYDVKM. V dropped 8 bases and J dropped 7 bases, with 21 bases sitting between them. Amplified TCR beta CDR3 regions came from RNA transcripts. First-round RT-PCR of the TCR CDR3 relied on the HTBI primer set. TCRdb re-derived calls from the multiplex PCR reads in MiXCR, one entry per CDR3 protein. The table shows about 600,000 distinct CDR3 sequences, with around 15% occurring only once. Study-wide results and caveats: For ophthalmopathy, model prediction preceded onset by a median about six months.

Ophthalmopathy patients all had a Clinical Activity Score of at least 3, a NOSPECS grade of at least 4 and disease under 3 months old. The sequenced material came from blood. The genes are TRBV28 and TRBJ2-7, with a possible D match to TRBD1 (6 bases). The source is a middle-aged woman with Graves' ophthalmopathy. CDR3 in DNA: TGTGCCAGCTATAGTTCAGGACAGCTGGGGGAGCAGTACTTC. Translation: CASYSSGQLGEQYF.